The rows below give T cell receptor beta chains drawn from one sample of a study of early T cells in non-severe SARS-CoV-2 infection. TCRdb recomputed calls from the 5' RACE reads with MiXCR, one row per CDR3 protein. The table lists 65,000 to 85,000 distinct CDR3 sequences, 10% to 15% of them singletons. The sequenced sample consisted of whole blood. These TCRs come from an adult who was a healthcare worker with PCR-confirmed SARS-CoV-2 infection or an uninfected control (not recorded which). Both conserved end residues are part of each CDR3. D genes are given only for firm matches. A row's size may be missing; if present it is once, few, many or a size class.

clone size	J gene	V gene	D gene	CDR3 protein	CDR3 DNA
few	TRBJ2-7	TRBV20-1	TRBD1	CSARNRGRDEQYF	TGCAGTGCTAGGAACAGGGGTCGGGACGAGCAGTACTTC
-	TRBJ1-5	TRBV6-5	TRBD1	CASSQTGFNQPQHF	TGTGCCAGCAGCCAGACAGGGTTCAATCAGCCCCAGCATTTT
-	TRBJ2-3	TRBV6-4	TRBD2	CASGLAGEGDTQYF	TGTGCCAGCGGCTTAGCGGGGGAAGGCGATACGCAGTATTTT
few	TRBJ1-6	TRBV5-4	-	CASSLDSSLHNSPLHF	TGTGCCAGCAGCTTGGACAGCTCCCTCCATAATTCACCCCTCCACTTT
-	TRBJ2-3	TRBV7-8	-	CASSLGASTDTQYF	TGTGCCAGCAGCTTAGGAGCTAGCACAGATACGCAGTATTTT
-	TRBJ2-3	TRBV7-9	-	CASSRQKTQYF	TGTGCCAGCAGCCGACAGAAGACGCAGTATTTT
many	TRBJ2-6	TRBV4-1	-	CASSQELLYSGANVLTF	TGCGCCAGCAGCCAAGAATTACTCTACTCTGGGGCCAACGTCCTGACTTTC
few	TRBJ2-5	TRBV10-3	-	CAISGPKETQYF	TGTGCCATCAGTGGGCCAAAAGAGACCCAGTACTTC
few	TRBJ2-3	TRBV11-2	-	CASSLSGVDTQYF	TGTGCCAGCAGCCTCTCTGGTGTGGATACGCAGTATTTT
few	TRBJ1-5	TRBV20-1	-	CSASRDSNQPQHF	TGCAGTGCTAGCCGGGACAGCAATCAGCCCCAGCATTTT
many	TRBJ2-1	TRBV11-2	TRBD2	CASSIYNIAGDNEQFF	TGTGCCAGCAGCATATATAACATAGCGGGGGACAATGAGCAGTTCTTC
-	TRBJ1-4	TRBV7-9	-	CASSLAGRRINEKLFF	TGTGCCAGCAGCTTAGCAGGTCGCCGGATTAATGAAAAACTGTTTTTT
-	TRBJ2-3	TRBV4-3	TRBD2	CASSPPPGGGRTDTQYF	TGCGCCAGCAGCCCCCCTCCGGGAGGAGGACGCACAGATACGCAGTATTTT
few	TRBJ2-3	TRBV28	-	CASSTDTQYF	TGTGCCAGCAGTACAGATACGCAGTATTTT
few	TRBJ1-5	TRBV6-2/TRBV6-3	-	CASSSDHSNQPQHF	TGTGCCAGCAGTTCCGACCATAGCAATCAGCCCCAGCATTTT
many	TRBJ2-6	TRBV6-2/TRBV6-3	-	CASSYEGSGANVLTF	TGTGCCAGCAGTTACGAGGGCTCTGGGGCCAACGTCCTGACTTTC
-	TRBJ2-2	TRBV28	-	CASSLGQGTAGELFF	TGTGCCAGCAGTTTAGGGCAGGGGACGGCCGGGGAGCTGTTTTTT
few	TRBJ1-1	TRBV28	-	CASSPLDEAFF	TGTGCCAGCAGTCCCCTCGATGAAGCTTTCTTT